In this sample, the clone carrying this T cell receptor (beta chain) turned up a few times. The V and J ends lost 5 bases and 10 bases, in that order; junction bases with no gene match: 9. From germline, CDR1 is DFQATT and CDR2 SNEGSKA (reference sequence). The CDR3 consists of 14 residues. This sample was taken from a study of T cell repertoires in cytomegalovirus infection. Each CDR3 protein gets one entry after TCRdb re-called the reads with MiXCR. The repertoire includes about 98,000 distinct CDR3 sequences, approximately 15% of them detected once, and 6.5% to 9.5% sits in the top ten. The sequence was collected from a human donor in good health (CMV status not recorded). Some clones in this sample may be carry-over from other donors' samples. The chain uses TRBV20-1 and TRBJ1-6; TRBD1 matches 9 bases. Sequencing was performed on PBMCs. CDR3 protein: CSAAVGTGYSPLHF. The CDR3 nucleotides read TGCAGTGCTGCAGTCGGGACAGGGTACTCACCCCTCCACTTT.